Presented here are 31 T cell receptor beta chains from one specimen sequenced in a study of blood T cell repertoires in COVID-19. Sequenced by immunoSEQ multiplex PCR; TCRdb stores in-frame clones only, minus some. The sample records approximately 170,000 clones, 80% to 90% being singletons. Material for sequencing was peripheral blood. The source of these receptors is a man between 18 and 35 years old who had recovered from COVID-19.

This chain joins TRBV27 and TRBJ1-3; 7 bases match TRBD1. The ends lost 4 bases at V and 3 bases at J; junction bases unmatched: 3. There are 14 residues in the CDR3. Germline V gene data show CDR1 as MNHEY and CDR2 as SMNVEV (reference sequence). The CDR3 DNA is TGTGCCAGCAGTTCTAGGGGGCTTGGAAACACCATATATTTT. Residues: CASSSRGLGNTIYF.

This chain uses TRBV28 with TRBJ1-6; a weak D match, TRBD1 (5 bases). The germline V gene has CDR1 MDHEN and CDR2 SYDVKM. Trimming shortened V by 6 bases and J by 7 bases, and 16 bases separated the two germline ends. The CDR3 totals 15 residues. CDR3: CASSLRGRGNSPLHF. CDR3 nucleotides: TGTGCCAGCAGCCTTCGGGGACGGGGGAATTCACCCCTCCACTTT.

V is TRBV6-2 or TRBV6-3 and J is TRBJ2-2, with unresolved D. The ends were cut back, 6 bases at V and 7 bases at J, with 9 bases in the middle. This CDR3 contains 12 residues. Germline CDR1 MNHEY, CDR2 SVGEGT. CDR3 residues: CASSEIGGELFF. As DNA, the CDR3 is TGTGCCAGCAGCGAGATTGGCGGGGAGCTGTTTTTT.

The chain has TRBV6-5 and TRBJ1-2, with 9 bases fitting TRBD1. J lost 7 bases, V lost 6 bases, and 6 bases had no gene match. The germline V gene encodes CDR1 MNHEY and CDR2 SVGAGI. This CDR3 contains 13 residues. This CDR3 is CASRSGTGPGYTF. CDR3 DNA: TGTGCCAGCAGATCTGGGACAGGGCCTGGCTACACCTTC.

The rearrangement links TRBV13 to TRBJ2-1; 10 bases line up with TRBD2. This CDR3 contains 16 residues. The V gene's germline CDR1 is PRHDT and CDR2 FYEKMQ (reference sequence). Germline trimming cut 5 bases from V and 9 bases from J; bases unmatched to any gene: 13. CDR3 residues: CASSPRRSGRASEQFF. The CDR3 DNA reads TGTGCCAGCAGCCCACGCCGAAGCGGGAGGGCCAGTGAGCAGTTCTTC.

J is TRBJ1-2 and V is TRBV5-1; tentative D call: TRBD1 (6 bases). Trimming removed 4 bases at V and 8 bases at J, with 18 bases between. Germline lookup yields CDR1 SGHRS and CDR2 YFSETQ. This CDR3 has 14 amino acids. The CDR3 loop is CASSNPGANGGYTF. CDR3 sequence (DNA): TGCGCCAGCAGCAACCCAGGGGCTAACGGGGGCTACACCTTC.

This chain connects TRBV12-5 to TRBJ2-7; 14 bases align to TRBD2. Germline V CDR1 and CDR2: LGHNT, FRNRAP. CDR3 length: 23 residues. The junction had 20 bases not matched to a gene; V was cut back by 0 bases and J by 1 base. In DNA form, the CDR3 reads TGTGCTAGTGGTTTGGTGGTGTCGGCCGTATCCGGGACTAGCGGGAGAAAGTCCTACGAGCAGTACTTC. This sequence encodes CASGLVVSAVSGTSGRKSYEQYF.

CDR3 sequence: CASSPQEGMAGELFF. Here the CDR3 DNA reads TGTGCCAGCTCACCACAGGAGGGTATGGCCGGGGAGCTGTTTTTT. The chain is built from TRBV18 and TRBJ2-2; D is perhaps TRBD2 (6 bases). V gave up 1 base and J gave up 6 bases, with 12 bases separating them. The germline V gene has CDR1 KGHSH and CDR2 LQKENI. This CDR3 has 15 amino acids.

This clone has just one count. The rearrangement links TRBV9 to TRBJ1-1; D is perhaps TRBD1 (6 bases). The germline gives CDR1 SGDLS, CDR2 YYNGEE. V was cut by 3 bases and J by 0 bases, with 21 bases left in between. The CDR3 length is 18 residues. CDR3 sequence: CASSARTALDDLNTEAFF. In DNA, the CDR3 is TGTGCCAGCAGCGCGAGGACAGCTCTGGACGATTTGAACACTGAAGCTTTCTTT.

This chain links TRBV7-2 with TRBJ1-2, with TRBD1 matching over 9 bases. This CDR3 is 13 amino acids long. Germline CDR1 and CDR2: SGHTA and FQGNSA. The trim removed 5 bases at V and 8 bases at J, leaving 6 bases unmatched. The CDR3 DNA reads as TGTGCCAGCAGCCCACAGGGGGCGGAAGGCTACACCTTC. As protein: CASSPQGAEGYTF.

The chain joins TRBV5-4 to TRBJ1-2; no firm D call. Germline V gene sequence: CDR1 SGHNT, CDR2 YYREEE (reference sequence). The V gene lost 2 bases and the J gene lost 5 bases, with 10 bases spanning the gap. This CDR3 region has 13 residues. The CDR3 sequence: CASSLEQAYGYTF. As DNA, the CDR3 is TGTGCCAGCAGCTTAGAGCAGGCTTATGGCTACACCTTC.

This clone was counted between two and nine times. The rearrangement links TRBV6-6 to TRBJ2-2, with a possible D match to TRBD2 (5 bases). From germline, CDR1 is MNHNY and CDR2 SVGAGI (reference sequence). CDR3 size: 12 residues. Trimming stripped 8 bases from V and 6 bases from J, with 10 bases between. DNA for the CDR3: TGTGCCAGCCGGGGTCCGCCCGGGGAGCTGTTTTTT. Residues: CASRGPPGELFF.

The CDR3 DNA follows: TGTGCCAGCACCAGACCGGGACTATACAATGAGCAGTTCTTC. This encodes CASTRPGLYNEQFF. The chain couples TRBV5-8 to TRBJ2-1, with 7 bases matching TRBD2. Germline-derived CDR1 and CDR2 are SGHTS and YDEGEE. CDR3 length: 14 residues. V lost 6 bases, J lost 4 bases, and 7 bases stayed unmatched.

The chain is built from TRBV11-2 and TRBJ1-2; a weak D match, TRBD1 (5 bases). Between the trimmed V and J ends, which lost 2 bases and 0 bases, there was a span of 16 bases. Germline CDR1 SGHAT, CDR2 FQNNGV. The CDR3 loop spans 17 amino acids. CDR3 region: CASSLSDNSAANYGYTF. CDR3 DNA sequence: TGTGCCAGCAGCTTATCGGACAATTCGGCGGCTAACTATGGCTACACCTTC.

J is TRBJ1-1 and V is TRBV19; no reliable D call. The CDR3 loop spans 13 amino acids. Looked up from germline, CDR1 is LNHDA and CDR2 is SQIVND (reference sequence). The V and J ends lost 6 bases and 10 bases respectively, with 18 bases between them. The CDR3 reads CASSNEVVGGAFF. The CDR3 coding sequence is TGTGCCAGTAGCAATGAGGTGGTTGGTGGAGCTTTCTTT.

The chain recombines TRBV4-2 with TRBJ2-7, with 12 bases matching TRBD2. There are 14 residues in the CDR3. Germline CDR1 reads LGHNA; CDR2 reads YNFKEQ. The J segment lost 5 bases and the V segment lost 1 base, leaving 0 bases of the junction unmatched. The CDR3, as DNA: TGTGCCAGCAGCCAAGGACTAGCGGGAGACGAGCAGTACTTC. Encoded protein: CASSQGLAGDEQYF.

The chain links TRBV2 to TRBJ1-2, with 7 bases aligning to TRBD1. With V trimmed by 5 bases and J by 4 bases, 4 bases remained unmatched. The germline CDR1 and CDR2 sequences are SNHLY and FYNNEI. The CDR3 consists of 13 residues. CDR3 in DNA: TGTGCCAGCAGTCCGGGACAGCTCTATGGCTACACCTTC. Its protein is CASSPGQLYGYTF.

The CDR3: CASSPPGTTSSTDTQYF. The CDR3 DNA follows: TGCGCCAGCAGCCCCCCTGGGACTACCTCTAGCACAGATACGCAGTATTTT. The J gene is TRBJ2-3, the V gene TRBV10-1; 7 nucleotides agree with TRBD2. The CDR3 extends over 17 amino acids. The V segment lost 6 bases and the J segment 0 bases; nucleotides outside the gene matches: 12. From germline, CDR1 is WNHNN and CDR2 SYGVQD (reference sequence).

The rearrangement uses TRBV10-3 and TRBJ2-3; 8 nucleotides align to TRBD2. The germline V gene encodes CDR1 ENHRY and CDR2 SYGVKD. Germline trimming cut 8 bases from V and 2 bases from J; bases unmatched to any gene: 9. The CDR3 extends over 15 amino acids. CDR3 in DNA: TGTGCCATCGGCGATACTAGCGGTTACACAGATACGCAGTATTTT. Amino acids: CAIGDTSGYTDTQYF.

The rearrangement uses TRBV3-1 (or the pseudogene TRBV3-2) and TRBJ2-2; 14 bases line up with TRBD2. Germline V gives CDR1 LGHDT, CDR2 YNNKEL (reference sequence). The CDR3 loop spans 16 amino acids. J was trimmed by 6 bases and V by 1 base; bases with no gene match: 1. The CDR3 here is CASSQGLAGGAGELFF. CDR3 coding DNA: TGTGCCAGCAGCCAAGGACTAGCGGGAGGGGCCGGGGAGCTGTTTTTT.

This clone was seen just once. V and J are TRBV2 and TRBJ1-6; TRBD1 matches at 7 bases. V dropped 9 bases and J dropped 6; count of bases not matched to a gene: 5. Germline V gene data show CDR1 as SNHLY and CDR2 as FYNNEI. CDR3 length equals 13 residues. The DNA of the CDR3 is TGTGCCAGAAAGGGGGCAGGTAATTCACCCCTCCACTTT. It specifies CARKGAGNSPLHF.

V gene TRBV5-1 combines with J gene TRBJ2-7; 7 bases map to TRBD1. Trimming took 2 bases from V and 3 from J; bases not matched to a gene: 8. The CDR3 consists of 15 residues. CDR1 is SGHRS, CDR2 YFSETQ, per germline. CDR3 DNA: TGCGCCAGCAGCTTCCGGGACAGAGGAGGCTACGAGCAGTACTTC. Translating gives CASSFRDRGGYEQYF.

The chain joins TRBV28 to TRBJ1-5; D may be TRBD1 (6 bases). Trimming cost V 6 bases and J 4 bases, with 22 bases left between them. CDR1 MDHEN and CDR2 SYDVKM come from the germline V gene. The CDR3 runs 17 residues. The CDR3 DNA reads TGTGCCAGCAGCCCGGGGGGGCAAGGGCTCAGGAATCAGCCCCAGCATTTT. Translating gives CASSPGGQGLRNQPQHF.

This chain connects TRBV2 to TRBJ2-7, with TRBD1 matching over 8 bases. Germline-derived CDR1 and CDR2 are SNHLY and FYNNEI. The trim removed 5 bases at V and 6 bases at J, leaving 6 bases unmatched. The CDR3 is 13 residues long. CDR3 in DNA: TGTGCCAGCAGTACCGGGACAGGTTTCGAGCAGTACTTC. It codes for CASSTGTGFEQYF.

This chain joins TRBV11-2 and TRBJ1-1; 9 bases match TRBD1. V gave up 3 bases and J gave up 5 bases; unmatched junction bases: 7. Germline CDR1 and CDR2: SGHAT and FQNNGV. The CDR3 covers 15 residues. CDR3 sequence reads: CASSFRGQGSTEAFF. Here the CDR3 DNA reads TGTGCCAGCAGCTTCCGCGGACAGGGGTCGACTGAAGCTTTCTTT.

This rearrangement joins TRBV7-9 to TRBJ2-1; a weak D match, TRBD1 (5 bases). The CDR3 runs to 17 residues. The V gene's germline CDR1 is SEHNR and CDR2 FQNEAQ (reference sequence). The V end was cut by 4 bases, the J end by 0 bases, with 16 bases between. This CDR3 is CASSSKLDTSSYNEQFF. The DNA of the CDR3 is TGTGCCAGCAGCTCTAAGTTGGACACGAGCTCCTACAATGAGCAGTTCTTC.

The chain uses TRBV13 and TRBJ2-1, with 8 bases identical to TRBD2. The V segment lost 4 bases and the J segment 4 bases; nucleotides outside the gene matches: 6. This CDR3 comprises 15 residues. CDR1 and CDR2 (germline): PRHDT, FYEKMQ (reference sequence). The CDR3 loop reads CASSSSGRRYNEQFF. The CDR3 nucleotides are TGTGCCAGCAGCTCGAGCGGGAGACGGTACAATGAGCAGTTCTTC.

The V gene is TRBV7-2, the J gene TRBJ1-1; 8 bases are shared with TRBD1. Germline V gene sequence: CDR1 SGHTA, CDR2 FQGNSA. The V gene end was trimmed by 5 bases and the J gene end by 1 base; junction bases not matched to a gene: 3. This CDR3 comprises 14 residues. The CDR3 loop is CASSPDRANTEAFF. The CDR3 DNA sequence: TGTGCCAGCAGCCCGGACAGGGCGAACACTGAAGCTTTCTTT.

The V gene is TRBV7-9, the J gene TRBJ2-2, with D perhaps matching TRBD2 (5 bases). The CDR3 spans 14 residues. V was pared by 8 bases and J by 4 bases, with 14 bases between. Germline values: CDR1 SEHNR, CDR2 FQNEAQ (reference sequence). CDR3 sequence: CASRSDSTTGELFF. The CDR3, as DNA: TGTGCCAGCCGGTCGGACTCTACCACCGGGGAGCTGTTTTTT. Complete variable domain (other parts from reference TRBV7-9 and TRBJ2-2): DTGVSQNPRHKITKRGQNVTFRCDPISEHNRLYWYRQTLGQGPEFLTYFQNEAQLEKSRLLSDRFSAERPKGSFSTLEIQRTEQGDSAMYLCASRSDSTTGELFFGEGSRLTVL.

The gene calls are TRBV7-9 and TRBJ2-7, with 8 bases lining up with TRBD2. With 3 bases clipped from V and 5 bases from J, the junction kept 12 bases outside the gene matches. The CDR3 spans 16 residues. In germline, CDR1 is SEHNR, CDR2 FQNEAQ (reference sequence). CDR3 DNA sequence: TGTGCCAGCAGCTTCGGGTCTGTCGGGAGGGTCGACGAGCAGTACTTC. It codes for CASSFGSVGRVDEQYF.

J is TRBJ2-5 and V is TRBV19, with 7 bases matching TRBD1. The CDR3 runs 14 residues. V shed 3 bases and J 1 base; nucleotides not matched to a gene: 2. CDR1 and CDR2 from the germline V gene are LNHDA and SQIVND (reference sequence). CDR3 in DNA: TGTGCCAGTAGTATGGGGACAGTCCAAGAGACCCAGTACTTC. Amino acids: CASSMGTVQETQYF.